This passage covers 22 T cell receptor beta chains from one sample sequenced in a study of long-term antiretroviral therapy in people with HIV. Survey-level resolution applied to immunoSEQ assay v3.0. Some clones are missing from TCRdb's copy, which holds only in-frame ones; the method was immunoSEQ multiplex PCR. The sample carries about 27,000 clones, about four fifths recorded once. This specimen was unsorted PBMCs, taken 3 years after starting antiretroviral therapy. The origin of the receptors is a man aged 40-49 years with HIV.

The chain's CDR3 is CATLNGTTNEKLFF. The CDR3 coding sequence is TGTGCCACTCTAAACGGGACGACTAATGAAAAACTGTTTTTT. The J gene is TRBJ1-4, the V gene TRBV9; possibly TRBD1 for D (5 bases). V gave up 9 bases and J gave up 2 bases, with 14 bases separating them. This CDR3 region has 14 residues. Germline CDR1 is SGDLS and CDR2 is YYNGEE.

The rearrangement uses TRBV6-6 and TRBJ1-5; D gene unclear. This CDR3 has 12 amino acids. Germline CDR1 is MNHNY and CDR2 is SVGAGI (reference sequence). Trimming took off 8 bases at V and 7 bases at J, with 12 bases between the two ends. DNA for the CDR3: TGTGCCAGCGGACCCCTCGGGCAGCCCCAGCATTTT. Residues: CASGPLGQPQHF.

The rearrangement uses TRBV7-2 and TRBJ2-1; TRBD2 agrees at 11 bases. Per germline, CDR1 SGHTA and CDR2 FQGNSA. The CDR3 runs to 16 residues. With V trimmed by 1 base and J by 11 bases, 10 bases remained unmatched. The CDR3 here is CASSLDYRLAGQKQFF. DNA for the CDR3: TGTGCCAGCAGCTTAGATTATAGACTAGCGGGACAGAAGCAGTTCTTC.

The gene calls are TRBV2 and TRBJ1-5, with D perhaps TRBD1 (6 bases). Germline assignment: CDR1 SNHLY and CDR2 FYNNEI. V was cut by 2 bases and J by 2 bases, with 10 bases left in between. The CDR3 contains 15 residues. The CDR3 region has the DNA TGTGCCAGCAGTGAACCAGGGGTGGGCAATCAGCCCCAGCATTTT. Translated: CASSEPGVGNQPQHF.

This chain uses TRBV6-5 with TRBJ2-7; D is unresolved. This CDR3 contains 13 residues. Germline V gene data show CDR1 as MNHEY and CDR2 as SVGAGI. Trimming cost V 2 bases and J 2 bases, with 7 bases left between them. The CDR3 nucleotides are TGTGCCAGCAGTTACGGTTGGCCCTACGAGCAGTACTTC. Protein: CASSYGWPYEQYF.

V gene TRBV29-1 combines with J gene TRBJ2-3; 8 bases are shared with TRBD2. CDR1 SQVTM and CDR2 ANQGSEA come from the germline V gene. This CDR3 has 14 residues. Trimming took 1 base from V and 2 from J; bases not matched to a gene: 2. This CDR3 reads CSVEGAGVTDTQYF. Here the CDR3 DNA reads TGCAGCGTTGAAGGAGCGGGGGTCACAGATACGCAGTATTTT.

The V call is TRBV11-2, the J call TRBJ1-2, with D possibly matching TRBD1 (5 bases). The CDR3 totals 14 residues. V dropped 5 bases and J dropped 1 base, with 11 bases sitting between them. Germline lookup yields CDR1 SGHAT and CDR2 FQNNGV. The CDR3 region is CASSRTDNNYGYTF. The CDR3 nucleotides read TGTGCCAGCAGCCGCACGGACAATAACTATGGCTACACCTTC.

The chain links TRBV7-8 to TRBJ2-3, with 10 bases that match TRBD1. The length of the CDR3 is 18 residues. The germline gives CDR1 SGHVS, CDR2 FQNEAQ. V lost 4 bases, J lost 2 bases, and 12 bases stayed unmatched. The CDR3 nucleotides are TGTGCCAGCAGCTGGAAAGCCGGGACAGGGGACGACACAGATACGCAGTATTTT. Translated, it gives CASSWKAGTGDDTDTQYF.

The V call is TRBV5-1, the J call TRBJ2-7, with a possible D match to TRBD1 (6 bases). V shed 1 base and J shed 2 bases, with 25 bases lying between them. This CDR3 contains 19 residues. Germline-derived CDR1 and CDR2 are SGHRS and YFSETQ. The CDR3 protein is CASSLRRQAGSISAYEQYF. The CDR3 DNA sequence: TGCGCCAGCAGCTTGAGGCGACAGGCTGGCAGTATCTCTGCCTACGAGCAGTACTTC.

This chain links TRBV28 with TRBJ1-1; D is perhaps TRBD1 (5 bases). Trimming removed 7 bases at V and 1 base at J, with 10 bases between. The CDR3 consists of 13 residues. Germline V gene lookup returns CDR1 MDHEN and CDR2 SYDVKM. The CDR3 coding sequence is TGTGCCAGCACCGCCGGGACGAACACTGAAGCTTTCTTT. Its protein product is CASTAGTNTEAFF.

V and J are TRBV7-9 and TRBJ1-4, with D unresolved. CDR3 length: 13 amino acids. Per germline, CDR1 SEHNR and CDR2 FQNEAQ (reference sequence). Trimming removed 0 bases at V and 5 bases at J, with 4 bases between. The CDR3 reads CASSLAGNEKLFF. Here the CDR3 DNA reads TGTGCCAGCAGCTTAGCAGGGAATGAAAAACTGTTTTTT.

The chain is built from TRBV30 and TRBJ2-7; possibly TRBD1 for D (6 bases). The CDR3 spans 13 residues. In germline, CDR1 is GTSNPN, CDR2 SVGIG (reference sequence). The V end was cut by 0 bases, the J end by 2 bases, with 8 bases between. The CDR3 DNA is TGTGCCTGGAGTGTAGGGGGAACCTACGAGCAGTACTTC. Translating it yields CAWSVGGTYEQYF. The entire variable domain, with the rest obtained from reference TRBV30 and TRBJ2-7, is as follows: SQTIHQWPATLVQPVGSPLSLECTVEGTSNPNLYWYRQAAGRGLQLLFYSVGIGQISSEVPQNLSASRPQDRQFILSSKKLLLSDSGFYLCAWSVGGTYEQYFGPGTRLTVT.

This clone was recorded only once. The chain couples TRBV11-1 to TRBJ2-5; possible D gene TRBD1, 5 bases. The germline gives CDR1 SGHAT, CDR2 FQDESV (reference sequence). V gave up 5 bases and J gave up 4 bases, with 17 bases separating them. The length of the CDR3 is 15 residues. In DNA, the CDR3 is TGTGCCAGCAGCATCCTGGCAGCAGGGTTAGAGACCCAGTACTTC. Translating it yields CASSILAAGLETQYF.

The V call is TRBV25-1, the J call TRBJ2-2; D possibly corresponds to TRBD1 (7 bases). Germline CDR1 MGHDK, CDR2 SYGVNS. This CDR3 comprises 14 residues. With 8 bases removed from V and 2 bases from J, the gap between germline ends came to 12 bases. This CDR3 is CASRRDSNTGELFF. The CDR3 DNA reads TGTGCCAGCCGGCGGGACAGCAACACCGGGGAGCTGTTTTTT.

The gene calls are TRBV7-2 and TRBJ2-3; 13 nucleotides line up with TRBD2. CDR1 SGHTA and CDR2 FQGNSA come from the germline V gene. The CDR3 runs to 15 residues. Trimming removed 5 bases from V and 1 base from J; junction bases left unmatched: 0. CDR3 region: CASSTSGRGTDTQYF. In DNA form, the CDR3 reads TGTGCCAGCAGCACTAGCGGGAGGGGCACAGATACGCAGTATTTT.

The rearrangement uses TRBV12-5 and TRBJ2-1; TRBD1 aligns across 9 bases. V was clipped by 1 base and J by 4 bases; unmatched bases: 2. Germline V gene sequence: CDR1 LGHNT, CDR2 FRNRAP. The CDR3 is made up of 15 amino acids. CDR3 coding DNA: TGTGCTAGTGGTTTGGGGACAGGGGTTTACAATGAGCAGTTCTTC. Translating gives CASGLGTGVYNEQFF. Complete variable domain (other parts from reference TRBV12-5 and TRBJ2-1): DARVTQTPRHKVTEMGQEVTMRCQPILGHNTVFWYRQTMMQGLELLAYFRNRAPLDDSGMPKDRFSAEMPDATLATLKIQPSEPRDSAVYFCASGLGTGVYNEQFFGPGTRLTVL.

The chain uses TRBV29-1 and TRBJ2-1, with TRBD2 as a possible D gene (6 bases). V lost 6 bases and J 3 bases, leaving 15 bases between the germline ends. Germline V gives CDR1 SQVTM, CDR2 ANQGSEA. The CDR3 is 14 amino acids. The CDR3 reads CSVDYSGLYNEQFF. The CDR3 coding sequence is TGCAGCGTGGACTATAGTGGGCTCTACAATGAGCAGTTCTTC.

The J gene is TRBJ2-7, the V gene TRBV14, with D tentatively TRBD1 or TRBD2 (7 bases each). With 3 bases removed from V and 7 bases from J, the gap between germline ends came to 13 bases. Per germline, CDR1 SGHDN and CDR2 FVKESK. The CDR3 has 13 residues. CDR3 coding DNA: TGTGCCAGCAGCCACCGCAGGGGGGGGGAGCAGTACTTC. This gives the protein CASSHRRGGEQYF. The variable domain in full, with the rest retrieved from reference TRBV14 and TRBJ2-7, is EAGVTQFPSHSVIEKGQTVTLRCDPISGHDNLYWYRRVMGKEIKFLLHFVKESKQDESGMPNNRFLAERTGGTYSTLKVQPAELEDSGVYFCASSHRRGGEQYFGPGTRLTVT.

The J gene is TRBJ2-5, the V gene TRBV6-1; D not resolved. CDR3 length: 11 amino acids. The V end was cut by 6 bases, the J end by 7 bases, with 9 bases between. Germline values: CDR1 MNHNS, CDR2 SASEGT. CDR3 protein: CASRGPGTQYF. CDR3 in DNA: TGTGCCAGCAGGGGCCCGGGGACCCAGTACTTC.

V gene TRBV7-8 combines with J gene TRBJ2-6; 10 bases match TRBD2. The V and J ends lost 2 bases and 2 bases, in that order; junction bases with no gene match: 18. The CDR3 consists of 22 residues. Germline V CDR1 and CDR2: SGHVS, FQNEAQ. CDR3 DNA: TGTGCCAGCAGCTTAATCTTCCAGCGGGGGGGCCCCGGGCTTGCTGGGGCCAACGTCCTGACTTTC. This gives the protein CASSLIFQRGGPGLAGANVLTF. Complete variable domain (other parts from reference TRBV7-8 and TRBJ2-6): GAGVSQSPRYKVAKRGQDVALRCDPISGHVSLFWYQQALGQGPEFLTYFQNEAQLDKSGLPSDRFFAERPEGSVSTLKIQRTQQEDSAVYLCASSLIFQRGGPGLAGANVLTFGAGSRLTVL.

The J gene is TRBJ1-6, the V gene TRBV15; D is unclear. This CDR3 has 16 amino acids. V was pared by 1 base and J by 0 bases, with 7 bases between. Looked up from germline, CDR1 is LNHNV and CDR2 is YYDKDF (reference sequence). The CDR3 region is CATSRASGSYNSPLHF. DNA of the CDR3: TGTGCCACCAGCAGAGCATCAGGCTCCTATAATTCACCCCTCCACTTT.

The rearrangement links TRBV5-1 to TRBJ1-3; D unresolved. The CDR3 has 15 residues. Germline V gene lookup returns CDR1 SGHRS and CDR2 YFSETQ. The V end lost 0 bases, the J end lost 0 bases, and 7 bases lay between the germline ends. CDR3 in amino acids: CASSLAASSGNTIYF. CDR3 DNA sequence: TGCGCCAGCAGCTTGGCCGCAAGCTCTGGAAACACCATATATTTT. Together with reference TRBV5-1 and TRBJ1-3, the CDR3 gives the full variable domain: KAGVTQTPRYLIKTRGQQVTLSCSPISGHRSVSWYQQTPGQGLQFLFEYFSETQRNKGNFPGRFSGRQFSNSRSEMNVSTLELGDSALYLCASSLAASSGNTIYFGEGSWLTVV.